The 8 T cell receptor beta chains listed next were all sequenced from one sample in a study of spatial heterogeneity in lung cancer. Study-wide findings and caveats: For expanded intratumoral alpha and beta TCRs, counts tracked tumor mutation counts.

TCRdb recomputed calls from the 5' RACE reads with MiXCR, one row per CDR3 protein. The sample consists of 8,000 or so distinct CDR3 sequences, approximately 13% of them appearing once. Their specific antigens are unknown. The time point is: sample taken at primary tumor resection. The input for sequencing was lung tumor tissue, taken at surgery. The receptors shown here come from a male donor with early-stage non-small cell lung cancer.

This clonotype was seen repeatedly, ten times or more. This beta chain lies outside the target of a library built for alpha chains; its clone size means little. The V gene is TRBV11-2, the J gene TRBJ2-3; D may be TRBD2 (6 bases). V was trimmed by 7 bases and J by 4 bases, leaving 15 bases between them. Per the germline V gene, CDR1 is SGHAT and CDR2 is FQNNGV. This CDR3 is 14 amino acids long. The DNA of the CDR3 is TGTGCCAGCAACCCGGCGGGGCCCGCAGATACGCAGTATTTT. Translated, it gives CASNPAGPADTQYF.

The sample holds many counts of this clonotype. This beta chain is a stray sequence in a library constructed for alpha chains; its clone size is not meaningful. The chain carries TRBV2 and TRBJ1-3, with 8 bases lining up with TRBD1. V dropped 9 bases and J dropped 4; count of bases not matched to a gene: 8. CDR1 and CDR2 from the germline V gene are SNHLY and FYNNEI. This CDR3 spans 14 amino acids. The CDR3 spells CARSTGDTGNTIYF. CDR3 in DNA: TGTGCCAGATCGACAGGGGATACAGGAAACACCATATATTTT.

This clonotype was detected a few times. Since it is a stray read in a library aimed at alpha chains, this beta chain has a size that is not meaningful. The rearrangement joins TRBV24-1 to TRBJ2-1, with 11 nucleotides matching TRBD1. Per germline, CDR1 KGHDR and CDR2 SFDVKD. The CDR3 extends over 18 amino acids. Germline trimming cut 3 bases from V and 5 bases from J; bases unmatched to any gene: 11. The CDR3 region has the DNA TGTGCCACCAGTGATGGTCCCGGGGGACAGGGGGGAAACAATGAGCAGTTCTTC. Protein: CATSDGPGGQGGNNEQFF.

This clonotype turned up a few times. The junction differs from germline at one of its ends, possibly a read error. Within a library made for alpha chains, this beta chain is off target, and its count is uninformative. The rearrangement joins TRBV6-4 to TRBJ2-3; 9 nucleotides match TRBD1. There are 14 residues in the CDR3. Germline CDR1 reads MRHNA; CDR2 reads SNTAGT. The CDR3 nucleotides are TGTGCCAGCAGTACTAGCCCGGGGGACAGGGCCAGGAATTTT. Its protein is CASSTSPGDRARNF.

This clonotype occurred many times. The library was built for alpha chains, so this beta chain is an off-target read and its size means little. The chain links TRBV6-2 or TRBV6-3 to TRBJ2-7; a weak D match, TRBD1 (6 bases). The CDR3 extends over 12 amino acids. Trimming stripped 6 bases from V and 9 bases from J, with 15 bases between. CDR1 is MNHEY, CDR2 SVGEGT, per germline. CDR3 loop: CASRPTGPVQYF. CDR3 in DNA: TGTGCCAGCAGGCCCACAGGGCCCGTGCAGTACTTC.

By sample share, this clonotype is medium-sized. Found in a library prepared for alpha chains, this beta chain is an off-target read, and its abundance has little meaning. V usage is TRBV28 and J usage is TRBJ2-1; D is ambiguous. The length of the CDR3 is 14 residues. Trimming cost V 3 bases and J 6 bases, with 12 bases left between them. Germline values: CDR1 MDHEN, CDR2 SYDVKM. This CDR3 reads CASSFQSESNEQFF. DNA for the CDR3: TGTGCCAGCAGTTTCCAATCCGAAAGCAATGAGCAGTTCTTC.

This clonotype showed up many times. Little can be read into the size of this beta chain, an off-target read in a library designed for alpha chains. V usage is TRBV7-9 and J usage is TRBJ1-2; 11 nucleotides match TRBD1. CDR3 length: 14 residues. The germline V gene has CDR1 SEHNR and CDR2 FQNEAQ (reference sequence). V trimming: 5 bases; J trimming: 8 bases; junction bases outside the gene matches: 7. CDR3 in DNA: TGTGCCAGCAGCCGAGGACAGGGGGCGGTCGGCTACACCTTC. As protein: CASSRGQGAVGYTF.

This clonotype was observed at least ten times. The library was built for alpha chains, so this beta chain is an off-target read and its size means little. V gene TRBV30 combines with J gene TRBJ2-5, with a tentative D call TRBD2 (7 bases). Per the germline V gene, CDR1 is GTSNPN and CDR2 is SVGIG (reference sequence). V dropped 4 bases and J dropped 3 bases, with 18 bases sitting between them. CDR3 length: 15 amino acids. The chain's CDR3 is CAWTLGGEGEETQYF. The CDR3 bases are TGTGCCTGGACCCTAGGGGGGGAGGGCGAAGAGACCCAGTACTTC.